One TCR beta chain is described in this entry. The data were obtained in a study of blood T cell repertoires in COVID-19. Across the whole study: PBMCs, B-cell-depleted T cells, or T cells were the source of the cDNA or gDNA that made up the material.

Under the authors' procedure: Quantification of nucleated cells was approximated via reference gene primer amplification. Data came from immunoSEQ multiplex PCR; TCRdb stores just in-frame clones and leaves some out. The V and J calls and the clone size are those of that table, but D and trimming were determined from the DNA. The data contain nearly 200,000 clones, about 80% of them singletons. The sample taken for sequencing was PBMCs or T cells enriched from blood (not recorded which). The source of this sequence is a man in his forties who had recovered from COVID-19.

Here the CDR3 DNA reads TGCAGCGTTGGTGACAGGGCGAACACTGAAGCTTTCTTT. It translates to CSVGDRANTEAFF. The gene calls are TRBV29-1 and TRBJ1-1; TRBD1 agrees at 7 bases. The V gene's germline CDR1 is SQVTM and CDR2 ANQGSEA. The CDR3 spans 13 residues. The trim removed 4 bases at V and 1 base at J, leaving 3 bases unmatched.